This TCR beta chain was recovered during a study of STAT5B mutations in CD4+ large granular lymphocyte leukemia. The study's findings and limits: No patients shared main leukemic clonotypes, though less than 30% appeared at low frequency elsewhere. CD4-sorted patient repertoires seemed more clonal than healthy CD4+ repertoires.

Sequencing was at survey level. This table comes from immunoSEQ multiplex PCR, and its TCRdb copy is limited to in-frame clones, with some not included. The data hold approximately 35,000 clones, with 76% observed a single time. Per the germline V gene, CDR1 is SGHTA and CDR2 is FQGNSA. This CDR3 has 13 amino acids. The table lists this clone with a count of one. Its target is not known. At one end, the junction sequence differs from germline, possibly due to a read error. The chain employs TRBV7-2 and TRBJ2-4; the match to TRBD1 covers 9 bases. This TCR came from a human donor in good health. Sequencing input: CD4+ T cells from blood buffy coats. CDR3 coding DNA: TGTGCCAGCAGCTTTGATCCGGGGACAGGGAGCACGTTC. Its protein product is CASSFDPGTGSTF.